One and the same sample provided the 16 T cell receptor beta chains below, sequenced in a study of immune evolution from preneoplasia to lung adenocarcinoma. The method was immunoSEQ multiplex PCR; TCRdb's version includes in-frame clones alone and lacks a portion of them. Among 10,000 or so clones listed, 88% were seen once. Specimen: FFPE invasive lung adenocarcinoma tissue. These receptors all stem from a person aged 65 to 85 with invasive lung adenocarcinoma. Some clones in this sample may be carry-over from other donors' samples.

This clone was detected only once. The chain joins TRBV2 to TRBJ1-2; D call uncertain. This CDR3 is built from 13 residues. The ends were cut back, 6 bases at V and 1 base at J, with 9 bases in the middle. From germline, CDR1 is SNHLY and CDR2 FYNNEI. DNA of the CDR3: TGTGCCAGCAGACCTGGGGTTAACTATGGCTACACCTTC. Residues: CASRPGVNYGYTF.

This clone was recorded once. The chain has TRBV30 and TRBJ1-5; D uncertain. Trimming stripped 1 base from V and 1 base from J, with 8 bases between. Per germline, CDR1 GTSNPN and CDR2 SVGIG (reference sequence). The CDR3 has 14 residues. The CDR3 region has the DNA TGTGCCTGGAGTGATGGCGGAAGCAATCAGCCCCAGCATTTT. Its translation is CAWSDGGSNQPQHF.

This chain joins TRBV2 and TRBJ1-2; D is undetermined. From germline, CDR1 is SNHLY and CDR2 FYNNEI. The CDR3 totals 12 residues. With 6 bases removed from V and 4 bases from J, the gap between germline ends came to 9 bases. The CDR3 region is CASSSDFYGYTF. The DNA for the CDR3 is TGTGCCAGCAGCAGCGATTTCTATGGCTACACCTTC.

This chain joins TRBV4-1 and TRBJ1-2; D unresolved. Trimming removed 5 bases at V and 0 bases at J, with 10 bases between. CDR3 length equals 14 residues. CDR1 MGHRA and CDR2 YSYEKL come from the germline V gene. The CDR3 DNA sequence: TGCGCCAGCAGCTCTGATTTGGCTAACTATGGCTACACCTTC. This translates into CASSSDLANYGYTF.

V gene TRBV7-9 combines with J gene TRBJ1-2; D perhaps matches TRBD1 (6 bases). This CDR3 has 13 amino acids. CDR1 and CDR2 (germline): SEHNR, FQNEAQ (reference sequence). Trimming removed 1 base at V and 4 bases at J, with 7 bases between. Written as DNA, the CDR3 is TGTGCCAGCAGCTTAGGGGGGGCCTATGGCTACACCTTC. Protein sequence: CASSLGGAYGYTF.

The V gene is TRBV5-1, the J gene TRBJ2-2; no clear D. The CDR3 length is 16 residues. Trimming removed 2 bases at V and 0 bases at J, with 11 bases between. The germline V gene encodes CDR1 SGHRS and CDR2 YFSETQ. CDR3 nucleotides: TGCGCCAGCAGCTTAAGGCAGCCATCGAACACCGGGGAGCTGTTTTTT. Its protein product is CASSLRQPSNTGELFF.

The chain recombines TRBV6-5 with TRBJ1-1; D is uncertain. Germline CDR1 and CDR2: MNHEY and SVGAGI. V was clipped by 6 bases and J by 0 bases, with 5 bases between them. CDR3 length equals 12 residues. CDR3 protein: CASRQVNTEAFF. The DNA of the CDR3 is TGTGCCAGCAGGCAGGTGAACACTGAAGCTTTCTTT.

The chain joins TRBV4-1 to TRBJ1-1, with D possibly matching TRBD1 (5 bases). This CDR3 has 14 residues. V was clipped by 0 bases and J by 7 bases, with 12 bases between them. Germline V gives CDR1 MGHRA, CDR2 YSYEKL. CDR3 bases: TGCGCCAGCAGCCAAGATCCAATGGGGGATGAAGCTTTCTTT. Protein sequence: CASSQDPMGDEAFF.

This chain uses TRBV29-1 with TRBJ1-1; D uncertain. The germline gives CDR1 SQVTM, CDR2 ANQGSEA. The ends were cut back, 4 bases at V and 2 bases at J, with 11 bases in the middle. The CDR3 contains 13 residues. The DNA for the CDR3 is TGCAGCGTTGCACCGGACGGTAACACTGAAGCTTTCTTT. It specifies CSVAPDGNTEAFF.

The J gene is TRBJ1-1, the V gene TRBV5-8; D is ambiguous. The V and J ends lost 1 base and 1 base respectively, with 8 bases between them. The CDR3 consists of 14 residues. CDR1 and CDR2 from the germline V gene are SGHTS and YDEGEE. The CDR3 DNA sequence: TGTGCCAGCAGCTTGTTTTGGGCGAACACTGAAGCTTTCTTT. Its protein is CASSLFWANTEAFF. Variable domain in full (rest from reference TRBV5-8 and TRBJ1-1): EAGVTQSPTHLIKTRGQQATLRCSPISGHTSVYWYQQALGLGLQFLLWYDEGEERNRGNFPPRFSGRQFPNYSSELNVNALELEDSALYLCASSLFWANTEAFFGQGTRLTVV.

V gene TRBV2 combines with J gene TRBJ2-2; no clear D gene. In germline, CDR1 is SNHLY, CDR2 FYNNEI. The CDR3 covers 14 residues. The germline V and J ends were trimmed by 4 bases and 0 bases, with 6 bases remaining between them. The CDR3 reads CASSVTANTGELFF. The CDR3 region has the DNA TGTGCCAGCAGTGTTACAGCGAACACCGGGGAGCTGTTTTTT.

V and J are TRBV30 and TRBJ2-2, with TRBD2 identical over 8 bases. Germline lookup yields CDR1 GTSNPN and CDR2 SVGIG (reference sequence). This CDR3 is 15 amino acids long. With V trimmed by 4 bases and J by 5 bases, 9 bases remained unmatched. The CDR3 DNA reads as TGTGCCTGGAACACGGGACTAGTTCCGACCGGGGAGCTGTTTTTT. Encoded protein: CAWNTGLVPTGELFF. The full variable domain, completed using reference TRBV30 and TRBJ2-2, is SQTIHQWPATLVQPVGSPLSLECTVEGTSNPNLYWYRQAAGRGLQLLFYSVGIGQISSEVPQNLSASRPQDRQFILSSKKLLLSDSGFYLCAWNTGLVPTGELFFGEGSRLTVL.

The chain recombines TRBV4-1 with TRBJ2-7, with D perhaps TRBD1 (7 bases). Trimming pared 1 base from V and 5 bases from J, leaving 18 bases between. The length of the CDR3 is 16 residues. Germline V gene sequence: CDR1 MGHRA, CDR2 YSYEKL. The CDR3 DNA follows: TGCGCCAGCAGCCAAGGGTCAGGAGGGGGCGGGAACGAGCAGTACTTC. Translation: CASSQGSGGGGNEQYF.

Worth noting for this clone: At one end, the junction sequence differs from germline, possibly due to a read error. J is TRBJ1-1 and V is TRBV6-1; D gene uncertain. Germline lookup yields CDR1 MNHNS and CDR2 SASEGT. This CDR3 is built from 10 residues. Here the CDR3 DNA reads TGTGCCAGCAGTGGAAGTAGCCTGGGTTTT. Encoded protein: CASSGSSLGF.

Here the CDR3 reads CASSANAGEGSMNTEAFF. CDR3 DNA sequence: TGTGCCAGCAGCGCAAATGCAGGAGAGGGTTCCATGAACACTGAAGCTTTCTTT. This sequence joins TRBV7-9 and TRBJ1-1; D not certain. The CDR3 spans 18 residues. V lost 5 bases to trimming and J lost 0 bases, with 22 bases between them. CDR1 and CDR2 (germline): SEHNR, FQNEAQ (reference sequence). The full variable domain, completed using reference TRBV7-9 and TRBJ1-1, is DTGVSQNPRHKITKRGQNVTFRCDPISEHNRLYWYRQTLGQGPEFLTYFQNEAQLEKSRLLSDRFSAERPKGSFSTLEIQRTEQGDSAMYLCASSANAGEGSMNTEAFFGQGTRLTVV.

V gene TRBV5-1 combines with J gene TRBJ2-1; the D gene is possibly TRBD1 (6 bases). Germline-derived CDR1 and CDR2 are SGHRS and YFSETQ. CDR3 size: 15 residues. Trimming pared 0 bases from V and 8 bases from J, leaving 15 bases between. The DNA for the CDR3 is TGCGCCAGCAGCTTGGAGGGACAAGGTGGCGATGAGCAGTTCTTC. Amino acid sequence: CASSLEGQGGDEQFF.